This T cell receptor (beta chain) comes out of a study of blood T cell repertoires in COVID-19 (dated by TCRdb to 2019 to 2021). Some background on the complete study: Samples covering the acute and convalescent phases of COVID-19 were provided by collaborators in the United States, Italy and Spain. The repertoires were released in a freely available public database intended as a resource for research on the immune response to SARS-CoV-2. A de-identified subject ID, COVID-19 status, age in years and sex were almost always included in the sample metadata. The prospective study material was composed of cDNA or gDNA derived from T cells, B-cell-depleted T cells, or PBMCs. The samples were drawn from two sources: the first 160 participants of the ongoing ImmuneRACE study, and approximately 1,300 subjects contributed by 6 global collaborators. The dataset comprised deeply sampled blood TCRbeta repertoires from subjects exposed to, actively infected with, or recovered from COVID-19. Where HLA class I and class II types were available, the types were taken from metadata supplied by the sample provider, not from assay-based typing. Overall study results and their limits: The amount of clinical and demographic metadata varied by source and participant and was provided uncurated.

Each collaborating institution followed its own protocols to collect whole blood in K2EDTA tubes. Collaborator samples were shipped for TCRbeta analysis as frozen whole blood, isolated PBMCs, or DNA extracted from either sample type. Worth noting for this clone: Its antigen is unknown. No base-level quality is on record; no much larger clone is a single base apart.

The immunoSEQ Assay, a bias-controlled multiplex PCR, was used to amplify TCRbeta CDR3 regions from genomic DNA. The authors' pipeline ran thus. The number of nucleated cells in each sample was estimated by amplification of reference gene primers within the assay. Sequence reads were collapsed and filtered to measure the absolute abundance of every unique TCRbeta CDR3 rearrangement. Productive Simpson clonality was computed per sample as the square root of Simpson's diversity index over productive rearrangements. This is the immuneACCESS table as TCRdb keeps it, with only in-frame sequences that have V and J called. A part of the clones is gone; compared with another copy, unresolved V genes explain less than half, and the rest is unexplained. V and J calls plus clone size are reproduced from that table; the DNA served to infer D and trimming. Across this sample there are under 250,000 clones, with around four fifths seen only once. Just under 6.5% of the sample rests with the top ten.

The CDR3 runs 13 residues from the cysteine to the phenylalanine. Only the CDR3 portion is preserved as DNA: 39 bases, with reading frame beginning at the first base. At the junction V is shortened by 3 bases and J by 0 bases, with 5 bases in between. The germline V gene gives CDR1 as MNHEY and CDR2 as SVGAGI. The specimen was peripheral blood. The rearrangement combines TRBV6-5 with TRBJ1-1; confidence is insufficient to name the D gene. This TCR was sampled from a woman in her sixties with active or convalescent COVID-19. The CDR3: CASSYRVNTEAFF. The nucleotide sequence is TGTGCCAGCAGTTATCGCGTGAACACTGAAGCTTTCTTT.